The next 19 T cell receptor beta chains were all read from a single sample in a study of shared clonotypes between healthy human individuals. Profiling relied on immunoSEQ multiplex PCR, and the TCRdb table lists in-frame clones only, not all of them. The table shows hundreds of thousands of clones, with around 80% occurring only once. Sequenced: PBMCs. The receptors shown here come from a middle-aged woman in good health. Some clones in this sample may be carry-over from other donors' samples.

This chain joins TRBV5-1 and TRBJ2-7, with D maybe TRBD1 (6 bases). Trimming removed 0 bases at V and 5 bases at J, with 18 bases between. This CDR3 is 16 amino acids long. Germline V gene lookup returns CDR1 SGHRS and CDR2 YFSETQ. The CDR3 sequence: CASSLDGTSGGDEQYF. Written as DNA, the CDR3 is TGCGCCAGCAGCTTGGATGGGACATCCGGAGGCGACGAGCAGTACTTC. Filled out from reference TRBV5-1 and TRBJ2-7, the complete variable domain reads KAGVTQTPRYLIKTRGQQVTLSCSPISGHRSVSWYQQTPGQGLQFLFEYFSETQRNKGNFPGRFSGRQFSNSRSEMNVSTLELGDSALYLCASSLDGTSGGDEQYFGPGTRLTVT.

CDR3 sequence reads: CASSTSGFYEQYF. CDR3 sequence (DNA): TGTGCCAGCAGCACTTCAGGGTTTTACGAGCAGTACTTC. The V and J genes are TRBV7-9 and TRBJ2-7; weak D call: TRBD1 (5 bases). Looked up from germline, CDR1 is SEHNR and CDR2 is FQNEAQ (reference sequence). V lost 5 bases and J lost 4, with 12 bases in between. This CDR3 spans 13 amino acids.

The CDR3 protein is CASSMSSGSYEQYF. The CDR3 nucleotides are TGTGCCAGTAGTATGTCTAGCGGGAGTTACGAGCAGTACTTC. The J gene is TRBJ2-7, the V gene TRBV19; 10 bases match TRBD2. V dropped 3 bases and J dropped 4; count of bases not matched to a gene: 3. The germline V gene has CDR1 LNHDA and CDR2 SQIVND (reference sequence). This CDR3 spans 14 amino acids.

The rearrangement uses TRBV10-3 and TRBJ1-1; D gene unclear. V was trimmed by 0 bases and J by 0 bases, leaving 8 bases between them. The CDR3 length is 15 residues. Germline-derived CDR1 and CDR2 are ENHRY and SYGVKD. CDR3 residues: CAISESAGLNTEAFF. Written as DNA, the CDR3 is TGTGCCATCAGTGAGTCGGCGGGGTTGAACACTGAAGCTTTCTTT.

The chain joins TRBV5-4 to TRBJ2-5; TRBD1 aligns across 8 bases. V lost 3 bases to trimming and J lost 3 bases; unmatched junction nucleotides: 1. This CDR3 has 13 residues. Germline V gene data show CDR1 as SGHNT and CDR2 as YYREEE (reference sequence). CDR3 coding DNA: TGTGCCAGCAGCTCGGACAGGGAAGAGACCCAGTACTTC. Amino acids: CASSSDREETQYF.

V gene TRBV2 combines with J gene TRBJ1-5; tentatively, D is TRBD1 (5 bases). Per germline, CDR1 SNHLY and CDR2 FYNNEI. Between the trimmed V and J ends, which lost 5 bases and 6 bases, there was a span of 8 bases. The CDR3 consists of 12 residues. The CDR3 region is CASSLRAQPQHF. The DNA for the CDR3 is TGTGCCAGCAGTCTCAGGGCTCAGCCCCAGCATTTT. The whole variable domain, remainder taken from reference TRBV2 and TRBJ1-5, is EPEVTQTPSHQVTQMGQEVILRCVPISNHLYFYWYRQILGQKVEFLVSFYNNEISEKSEIFDDQFSVERPDGSNFTLKIRSTKLEDSAMYFCASSLRAQPQHFGDGTRLSIL.

A note on this clone: The junction differs from germline at one of its ends, possibly a read error. This chain connects TRBV10-3 to TRBJ1-2; D ambiguous. Germline CDR1 and CDR2: ENHRY and SYGVKD. CDR3 size: 14 residues. The CDR3 DNA is TGTGCCGTCAGTGCCCAGACATGGTCCTATGGCTACACCTTC. Its translation is CAVSAQTWSYGYTF.

The chain carries TRBV20-1 and TRBJ1-1; 7 nucleotides match TRBD1. Losses at the gene ends were 7 bases for V and 1 base for J; bases not matched to a gene: 0. The CDR3 loop spans 11 amino acids. Germline V lookup: CDR1 DFQATT, CDR2 SNEGSKA (reference sequence). The CDR3 loop is CSGQGNTEAFF. As DNA, the CDR3 is TGCAGTGGACAGGGGAACACTGAAGCTTTCTTT.

In its sample, this clone was seen a few times. Written as DNA, the CDR3 is TGTGCCAGCAGCGAAGGACGCGACACTGAAGCTTTCTTT. Its translation is CASSEGRDTEAFF. V and J are TRBV11-3 and TRBJ1-1; D uncertain. Trimming took off 5 bases at V and 3 bases at J, with 10 bases between the two ends. Germline CDR1 is SGHNT and CDR2 is YENEEA. This CDR3 is 13 amino acids long.

The V and J genes are TRBV5-1 and TRBJ1-4, with 8 bases matching TRBD1. The CDR3 is made up of 16 amino acids. With V trimmed by 2 bases and J by 7 bases, 10 bases remained unmatched. CDR1 is SGHRS, CDR2 YFSETQ, per germline. DNA of the CDR3: TGCGCCAGCAGCTTAGAGCCACAGGGGGAGGGTGAAAAACTGTTTTTT. The encoded protein is CASSLEPQGEGEKLFF.

This clone has just one count. This chain joins TRBV29-1 and TRBJ1-1; D gene uncertain. Trimming removed 0 bases from V and 4 bases from J, with 12 bases in between. The CDR3 spans 14 residues. CDR1 and CDR2 from the germline V gene are SQVTM and ANQGSEA. The CDR3 is CSVEEAGVPTEAFF. The CDR3 DNA reads TGCAGCGTTGAAGAGGCTGGGGTTCCCACTGAAGCTTTCTTT.

J is TRBJ1-2 and V is TRBV28; 10 positions match TRBD1. Germline CDR1 and CDR2: MDHEN and SYDVKM. V gave up 8 bases and J gave up 3 bases; unmatched junction bases: 6. The CDR3 has 14 residues. As DNA, the CDR3 is TGTGCCAGCCGGGCGGGGACAGGGGACTATGGCTACACCTTC. Protein product: CASRAGTGDYGYTF.

This CDR3 is CSVGGQAYEQYF. The CDR3 DNA follows: TGCAGCGTGGGGGGACAGGCCTACGAGCAGTACTTC. The genes are TRBV29-1 and TRBJ2-7; TRBD1 agrees at 8 bases. The CDR3 is 12 amino acids. CDR1 is SQVTM and CDR2 is ANQGSEA in the germline V gene. The V gene end was trimmed by 6 bases and the J gene end by 2 bases; junction bases not matched to a gene: 3.

The V and J genes are TRBV9 and TRBJ2-5; 15 bases match TRBD2. V lost 4 bases, J lost 4 bases, and 2 bases stayed unmatched. Germline V gene data show CDR1 as SGDLS and CDR2 as YYNGEE. This CDR3 comprises 15 residues. The DNA of the CDR3 is TGTGCCAGCAGCTCGGGACTAGCGGGAGGAGAGACCCAGTACTTC. This sequence encodes CASSSGLAGGETQYF.

V is TRBV21-1 and J is TRBJ2-3; no check of the table's D call, TRBD2, against the DNA was made. TRBV21-1 is a pseudogene. This CDR3 comprises 21 residues. DNA of the CDR3: TGTGCCAGCAGCAAAGCGACGGGACAGGGGTCTAGCGGGAGAAGCACAGATACGCAGTATTTT. Protein: CASSKATGQGSSGRSTDTQYF.

This clone appeared many times. The rearrangement joins TRBV29-1 to TRBJ1-5; the D is unclear. This CDR3 contains 14 residues. Germline V CDR1 and CDR2: SQVTM, ANQGSEA. V was clipped by 7 bases and J by 4 bases, with 17 bases between them. The DNA of the CDR3 is TGCAGCGCCCTGACGGCAGGAACGAATCAGCCCCAGCATTTT. Encoded protein: CSALTAGTNQPQHF.

The chain links TRBV7-9 to TRBJ2-2; D possibly corresponds to TRBD2 (6 bases). Germline lookup yields CDR1 SEHNR and CDR2 FQNEAQ (reference sequence). The V end was cut by 5 bases, the J end by 1 base, with 11 bases between. The CDR3 totals 15 residues. CDR3 nucleotide sequence: TGTGCCAGCAGCCAGCGGGCTATGAACACCGGGGAGCTGTTTTTT. This encodes CASSQRAMNTGELFF.

The CDR3 DNA sequence: TGTGCCAGCAGTGAGGAGGACAGGGTTGGCTACACCTTC. Translation gives CASSEEDRVGYTF. V and J are TRBV6-1 and TRBJ1-2, with 8 bases matching TRBD1. Trimming cost V 3 bases and J 7 bases; bases outside gene matches: 4. CDR1 is MNHNS, CDR2 SASEGT, per germline. The CDR3 has 13 amino acids.

V is TRBV6-5 and J is TRBJ2-4, with D perhaps matching TRBD1 (5 bases). Per the germline V gene, CDR1 is MNHEY and CDR2 is SVGAGI. This CDR3 has 14 residues. The germline V and J ends were trimmed by 7 bases and 6 bases, with 16 bases remaining between them. The CDR3 sequence is CASKEARTRNIQYF. The CDR3 DNA reads TGTGCCAGCAAAGAAGCCCGGACAAGAAACATTCAGTACTTC.